Below are 32 T cell receptor beta chains sequenced from a single sample in a study of blood T cell repertoires in COVID-19. The data were produced by immunoSEQ multiplex PCR, yet TCRdb's version contains in-frame clones alone and is incomplete. The table records approximately 170,000 clones, 88% of them present only once. The sample was PBMCs or T cells enriched from blood (not recorded which). The receptors were gathered from a woman aged 18 to 35 who had recovered from COVID-19.

This clone was observed a handful of times. Other DNA sequences in this sample translate to the same CDR3. The chain is built from TRBV7-2 and TRBJ1-5; D not certain. Trimming took 3 bases from V and 2 from J, leaving 5 bases between them. The CDR3 has 13 residues. Germline assignment: CDR1 SGHTA and CDR2 FQGNSA. The CDR3 DNA follows: TGTGCCAGCAGCTTGTCTGGCAATCAGCCCCAGCATTTT. Its protein is CASSLSGNQPQHF.

The chain is built from TRBV10-2 and TRBJ2-3; D uncertain. The CDR3 covers 14 residues. CDR1 and CDR2 from the germline V gene are WSHSY and SAAADI. Between the trimmed V and J ends, which lost 8 bases and 4 bases, there was a span of 16 bases. The CDR3 loop is CASGQSGWADTQYF. The CDR3, as DNA: TGCGCCAGCGGGCAGTCCGGCTGGGCAGATACGCAGTATTTT.

V and J are TRBV7-9 and TRBJ1-2; 8 bases are a match to TRBD1. This CDR3 is built from 14 residues. Unmatched junction bases numbered 10, after V lost 5 bases and J lost 8 bases. Germline CDR1 is SEHNR and CDR2 is FQNEAQ (reference sequence). The CDR3 DNA reads as TGTGCCAGCAGCAAACTGGGACAGGTAGAAGGCTACACCTTC. Translation: CASSKLGQVEGYTF.

This chain uses TRBV19 with TRBJ1-3; weak D call: TRBD1 (5 bases). The CDR3 runs to 13 residues. The germline V gene has CDR1 LNHDA and CDR2 SQIVND (reference sequence). The ends were cut back, 6 bases at V and 4 bases at J, with 10 bases in the middle. CDR3 DNA sequence: TGTGCCAGTAGCCAGGGTACAGGAAACACCATATATTTT. It yields the protein CASSQGTGNTIYF.

This clone was picked up a small number of times. This CDR3 is CASSQVGGARTEAFF. Written as DNA, the CDR3 is TGTGCCAGCAGCCAAGTCGGGGGGGCGCGCACTGAAGCTTTCTTT. The chain has TRBV14 and TRBJ1-1; maybe TRBD1 (6 bases). The CDR3 extends over 15 amino acids. Germline CDR1 reads SGHDN; CDR2 reads FVKESK. The germline V and J ends were trimmed by 1 base and 4 bases, with 13 bases remaining between them.

This clone was recorded a few times. This chain connects TRBV6-5 to TRBJ1-1; D gene uncertain. CDR1 and CDR2 (germline): MNHEY, SVGAGI. CDR3 length: 13 residues. The CDR3 DNA reads as TGTGCAAGCGGCGCCCCCGGGGACACTGAAGCTTTCTTT. Its protein is CASGAPGDTEAFF.

This clone was picked up a small number of times. V gene TRBV12-3 or TRBV12-4 combines with J gene TRBJ1-2; D unresolved. V was clipped by 6 bases and J by 4 bases, with 9 bases between them. This CDR3 comprises 12 residues. The CDR3 sequence is CASSVGSYGYTF. The CDR3 nucleotides read TGTGCCAGCAGCGTTGGCAGCTATGGCTACACCTTC.

The V and J genes are TRBV6-4 and TRBJ2-3; 9 bases map to TRBD2. J gave up 6 bases and V 5 bases, and 6 bases lay outside the gene matches. Germline V gives CDR1 MRHNA, CDR2 SNTAGT. The CDR3 is made up of 14 amino acids. CDR3 nucleotide sequence: TGTGCCAGCAGTCAAGCGGGGGGTATGGATACGCAGTATTTT. Translation gives CASSQAGGMDTQYF.

The rearrangement joins TRBV18 to TRBJ1-1, with D possibly being TRBD1 (6 bases). The CDR3 totals 18 residues. Germline V gives CDR1 KGHSH, CDR2 LQKENI. V dropped 1 base and J dropped 1 base, with 19 bases sitting between them. Here the CDR3 DNA reads TGTGCCAGCTCACCACAATCTATTCGAACAGGGAAGAACACTGAAGCTTTCTTT. This gives the protein CASSPQSIRTGKNTEAFF.

This clone was seen at least ten times. The genes are TRBV7-2 and TRBJ2-3; D is possibly TRBD2 (5 bases). V gave up 3 bases and J gave up 0 bases, with 10 bases separating them. The CDR3 is 15 amino acids. CDR1 and CDR2 (germline): SGHTA, FQGNSA. CDR3 sequence reads: CASSFQAASTDTQYF. DNA of the CDR3: TGTGCCAGCAGCTTCCAAGCGGCTAGCACAGATACGCAGTATTTT. Full variable domain (missing parts from reference TRBV7-2 and TRBJ2-3): GAGVSQSPSNKVTEKGKDVELRCDPISGHTALYWYRQSLGQGLEFLIYFQGNSAPDKSGLPSDRFSAERTGGSVSTLTIQRTQQEDSAVYLCASSFQAASTDTQYFGPGTRLTVL.

This rearrangement joins TRBV28 to TRBJ1-1; tentatively, D is TRBD1 (6 bases). V was shortened by 6 bases and J by 1 base, with 9 bases between the two germline ends. This CDR3 is built from 13 residues. Germline assignment: CDR1 MDHEN and CDR2 SYDVKM. The CDR3 spells CASRATGNTEAFF. DNA of the CDR3: TGTGCCAGCAGGGCGACAGGGAACACTGAAGCTTTCTTT.

This clone was picked up a small number of times. This chain uses TRBV20-1 with TRBJ1-2; TRBD1 might be the D (6 bases). The CDR3 contains 14 residues. Trimming pared 6 bases from V and 0 bases from J, leaving 14 bases between. Per germline, CDR1 DFQATT and CDR2 SNEGSKA (reference sequence). CDR3 loop: CSASDRNTNYGYTF. For the CDR3, the DNA is TGCAGTGCAAGTGACAGGAATACTAACTATGGCTACACCTTC.

The V gene is TRBV3-1 (or the pseudogene TRBV3-2), the J gene TRBJ2-7; D perhaps matches TRBD2 (6 bases). Trimming removed 4 bases at V and 3 bases at J, with 13 bases between. CDR3 length: 14 amino acids. Germline V CDR1 and CDR2: LGHDT, YNNKEL (reference sequence). The CDR3 DNA reads as TGTGCCAGCAGCCTCACCCGGAGGGGCTACGAGCAGTACTTC. Its translation is CASSLTRRGYEQYF.

This chain joins TRBV6-5 and TRBJ1-2; 7 bases are shared with TRBD1. The length of the CDR3 is 13 residues. The trim removed 9 bases at V and 2 bases at J, leaving 6 bases unmatched. CDR1 MNHEY and CDR2 SVGAGI come from the germline V gene. CDR3 nucleotide sequence: TGTGCCAGTTGGACAGGAGTAAACTATGGCTACACCTTC. Protein: CASWTGVNYGYTF.

This chain connects TRBV3-1 (or the pseudogene TRBV3-2) to TRBJ2-3, with D perhaps matching TRBD1 (6 bases). The CDR3 runs 15 residues. Per the germline V gene, CDR1 is LGHDT and CDR2 is YNNKEL (reference sequence). The V end was cut by 1 base, the J end by 4 bases, with 12 bases between. This CDR3 reads CASSQGGRGADTQYF. For the CDR3, the DNA is TGTGCCAGCAGCCAAGGGGGCAGGGGCGCAGATACGCAGTATTTT.

As regards this clone: The junction shows a germline mismatch at one end, possibly a read error. The chain employs TRBV7-7 and TRBJ2-2; a possible D gene is TRBD2 (7 bases). The germline V gene has CDR1 SSHAT and CDR2 FNYEAQ (reference sequence). CDR3 length: 17 amino acids. The chain's CDR3 is CASSLVLGGRQAGELFF. CDR3 coding DNA: TGTGCTAGCAGCTTAGTGTTGGGGGGGCGTCAGGCCGGGGAGCTGTTTTTT.

The chain employs TRBV12-3 or TRBV12-4 and TRBJ1-1; possible D gene TRBD1, 5 bases. This CDR3 comprises 13 residues. Trimming removed 6 bases at V and 4 bases at J, with 12 bases between. The CDR3 is CASSPRRGTEAFF. The CDR3 DNA follows: TGTGCCAGCAGCCCACGAAGGGGCACTGAAGCTTTCTTT.

The gene calls are TRBV5-1 and TRBJ1-1; the D is unclear. Trimming pared 2 bases from V and 3 bases from J, leaving 8 bases between. Germline loops: CDR1 SGHRS, CDR2 YFSETQ. The CDR3 runs to 13 residues. CDR3 sequence reads: CASSFTEHTEAFF. The CDR3 nucleotides read TGCGCCAGCAGCTTTACAGAGCACACTGAAGCTTTCTTT.

The rearrangement uses TRBV10-3 and TRBJ1-5, with 9 nucleotides matching TRBD1. CDR1 ENHRY and CDR2 SYGVKD come from the germline V gene. The CDR3 loop spans 16 amino acids. V lost 1 base and J lost 7; bases outside the gene matches: 8. CDR3 coding DNA: TGTGCCATCAGTGAGTTTGGGTGGACAGGGGCCCAGCCCCAGCATTTT. Residues: CAISEFGWTGAQPQHF.

In regard to this clone: Other DNA sequences of this sample code for an identical CDR3. This sequence joins TRBV6-5 and TRBJ2-7; 7 bases match TRBD2. The V and J ends lost 6 bases and 0 bases, in that order; junction bases with no gene match: 5. The length of the CDR3 is 14 residues. Germline V CDR1 and CDR2: MNHEY, SVGAGI. CDR3 DNA: TGTGCCAGCAGACCTAGCGGTAGCTCCTACGAGCAGTACTTC. Residues: CASRPSGSSYEQYF.

This chain links TRBV7-9 with TRBJ1-2; 8 bases agree with TRBD1. The CDR3 spans 15 residues. Germline V gene data show CDR1 as SEHNR and CDR2 as FQNEAQ (reference sequence). The ends lost 1 base at V and 8 bases at J; junction bases unmatched: 9. CDR3: CASSLVLTGAGGYTF. Written as DNA, the CDR3 is TGTGCCAGCAGCTTAGTCCTGACAGGGGCGGGAGGCTACACCTTC.

The chain is built from TRBV14 and TRBJ2-4; D perhaps matches TRBD1 (8 bases). V lost 4 bases and J lost 8, with 15 bases in between. CDR1 is SGHDN and CDR2 is FVKESK in the germline V gene. The CDR3 loop spans 14 amino acids. The DNA for the CDR3 is TGTGCCAGCAGCCGACTTACAGGGGGGGACATTCAGTACTTC. It yields the protein CASSRLTGGDIQYF.

This chain joins TRBV6-2 or TRBV6-3 and TRBJ2-7, with a possible D match to TRBD2 (6 bases). This CDR3 comprises 12 residues. Germline CDR1 MNHEY, CDR2 SVGEGT. Trimming removed 3 bases from V and 6 bases from J, with 9 bases in between. The CDR3 spells CASSYTGGEQYF. For the CDR3, the DNA is TGTGCCAGCAGTTATACCGGGGGCGAGCAGTACTTC.

In this sample, this clone turned up once. The gene calls are TRBV6-1 and TRBJ2-4, with D tentatively TRBD1 (5 bases). V lost 0 bases to trimming and J lost 5 bases, with 11 bases between them. The CDR3 extends over 15 amino acids. Germline V CDR1 and CDR2: MNHNS, SASEGT. This CDR3 is CASSEALSRENIQYF. The CDR3 DNA follows: TGTGCCAGCAGTGAAGCGCTATCCAGGGAAAACATTCAGTACTTC.

The V and J genes are TRBV27 and TRBJ1-1; D remains unclear. The CDR3 runs to 16 residues. V lost 4 bases and J 5 bases, leaving 20 bases between the germline ends. Germline V gene lookup returns CDR1 MNHEY and CDR2 SMNVEV (reference sequence). The CDR3 spells CASSSYQRGSGTEAFF. The CDR3 DNA reads TGTGCCAGCAGTTCGTATCAGCGGGGATCGGGGACTGAAGCTTTCTTT.

The rearrangement uses TRBV4-2 and TRBJ2-1; weak D call: TRBD2 (6 bases). The CDR3 covers 16 residues. Germline values: CDR1 LGHNA, CDR2 YNFKEQ. Trimming took 5 bases from V and 4 from J, leaving 18 bases between them. The CDR3 spells CASSTRAVAEYNEQFF. DNA of the CDR3: TGTGCCAGCAGCACCCGCGCGGTAGCGGAGTACAATGAGCAGTTCTTC.

V is TRBV10-3 and J is TRBJ1-4; D perhaps matches TRBD1 (6 bases). Germline V gene data show CDR1 as ENHRY and CDR2 as SYGVKD. Trimming removed 4 bases from V and 4 bases from J, with 16 bases in between. This CDR3 region has 16 residues. This chain's CDR3 is CAISGQTGKDNEKLFF. CDR3 bases: TGTGCCATCAGTGGGCAAACAGGGAAGGATAATGAAAAACTGTTTTTT.

This clone was counted a few times. V usage is TRBV30 and J usage is TRBJ1-5; no firm D call. Germline V gene lookup returns CDR1 GTSNPN and CDR2 SVGIG (reference sequence). Trimming took 1 base from V and 1 from J, leaving 11 bases between them. The CDR3 loop spans 15 amino acids. Written as DNA, the CDR3 is TGTGCCTGGAGTGCTGATAGGGAGAGCAATCAGCCCCAGCATTTT. This sequence encodes CAWSADRESNQPQHF. The full variable domain, with the rest looked up from reference TRBV30 and TRBJ1-5, is SQTIHQWPATLVQPVGSPLSLECTVEGTSNPNLYWYRQAAGRGLQLLFYSVGIGQISSEVPQNLSASRPQDRQFILSSKKLLLSDSGFYLCAWSADRESNQPQHFGDGTRLSIL.

The count of this clone is one. J is TRBJ2-1 and V is TRBV28; D perhaps matches TRBD2 (5 bases). This CDR3 spans 17 amino acids. Trimming shortened V by 5 bases and J by 0 bases, and 17 bases separated the two germline ends. In germline, CDR1 is MDHEN, CDR2 SYDVKM. In DNA form, the CDR3 reads TGTGCCAGCAGTAAGCCTCTAGGCGGAGGCTCCTACAATGAGCAGTTCTTC. It encodes CASSKPLGGGSYNEQFF.

The gene calls are TRBV12-3 or TRBV12-4 and TRBJ1-2; possible D gene TRBD1, 6 bases. V shed 8 bases and J shed 3 bases, with 10 bases lying between them. The CDR3 loop spans 12 amino acids. As DNA, the CDR3 is TGTGCCAGCCGCAGGGGAGACTATGGCTACACCTTC. Translating it yields CASRRGDYGYTF.

The chain recombines TRBV2 with TRBJ2-3; 7 bases match TRBD2. CDR3 size: 15 residues. The germline V gene encodes CDR1 SNHLY and CDR2 FYNNEI. Trimming took 6 bases from V and 5 from J; bases not matched to a gene: 11. The CDR3 coding sequence is TGTGCCAGCAGGAGGCTAGCGGAGCGAGGAGATACGCAGTATTTT. It codes for CASRRLAERGDTQYF.

CDR3 sequence (DNA): TGTGCCAGCTCACCAACAGGGGGTACACCGGGGCAGCCCCAGCATTTT. Amino acids: CASSPTGGTPGQPQHF. V gene TRBV18 combines with J gene TRBJ1-5, with 8 bases lining up with TRBD1. Germline CDR1 reads KGHSH; CDR2 reads LQKENI. J gave up 7 bases and V 2 bases, and 10 bases lay outside the gene matches. The CDR3 has 16 amino acids.